This record covers a single TCR beta chain. Its antigen is unknown. This CDR3 has 15 residues. The germline V gene encodes CDR1 DFQATT and CDR2 SNEGSKA (reference sequence). V lost 4 bases, J lost 2 bases, and 15 bases lay in between. This sample is part of a study of T cell repertoires in cytomegalovirus infection. Study background: HLA-B-restricted CMV epitopes that are well studied were used alongside recently identified HLA-C-restricted ones. Public TCR beta signature analysis indicated the presence of both CMV infection and matching HLA type.

Whole-study findings and limits: Dominant in the ex vivo response were TCR beta clonotypes restricted by HLA-C and specific for CMV. The cumulative frequency of public TCR beta families distinguished individuals who carried CMV together with the relevant HLA.

From the reads, TCRdb called clonotypes with MiXCR, one entry per CDR3 protein. Of 680,000 or so distinct CDR3 sequences in the sample, roughly a third were seen once. The V and J genes are TRBV20-1 and TRBJ2-1; D gene unclear. The sequence came from a human donor in good health (CMV status not recorded). Some clones in this sample may be carry-over from other donors' samples. Sequenced material: cultured PBMCs, taken from culture after CMV antigen stimulation. CDR3 sequence (DNA): TGCAGTGCTATCTCCCACTTTTATCCCTACAATGAGCAGTTCTTC. Translated, it gives CSAISHFYPYNEQFF.